What follows are 20 T cell receptor beta chains derived from one specimen sequenced in a study of CD8+CD57+ T cells in acquired aplastic anemia. Genomic DNA served as template for TCR beta VDJ and CDR3 profiling. From the reads, TCRdb called clonotypes with MiXCR, one entry per CDR3 protein. Among roughly 170,000 distinct CDR3 sequences listed, just under 65% were seen once. Sequenced: sorted CD4+, CD8+, or CD8+CD57+ T cells (not recorded which) from PBMCs. The receptors here all came from a human donor in good health.

This clonotype was seen once. The chain joins TRBV12-5 to TRBJ2-7; the D gene is possibly TRBD2 (7 bases). Germline V gives CDR1 LGHNT, CDR2 FRNRAP. The CDR3 totals 15 residues. The V end lost 7 bases, the J end lost 2 bases, and 18 bases lay between the germline ends. The DNA of the CDR3 is TGTGCTAGTGCATCGGGGGCTAGCGGTACCTACGAGCAGTACTTC. This gives the protein CASASGASGTYEQYF. Full variable domain (missing parts from reference TRBV12-5 and TRBJ2-7): DARVTQTPRHKVTEMGQEVTMRCQPILGHNTVFWYRQTMMQGLELLAYFRNRAPLDDSGMPKDRFSAEMPDATLATLKIQPSEPRDSAVYFCASASGASGTYEQYFGPGTRLTVT.

The chain carries TRBV7-3 and TRBJ2-7, with a tentative D call TRBD1 (6 bases). Germline lookup yields CDR1 SGHTA and CDR2 FQGTGA. The length of the CDR3 is 18 residues. The germline V and J ends were trimmed by 5 bases and 0 bases, with 23 bases remaining between them. In nucleotides, the CDR3 is TGTGCCAGCAGCCAAGATCTTCCATCCAGGGGCCTCTCCTACGAGCAGTACTTC. It specifies CASSQDLPSRGLSYEQYF.

Remarks on this clonotype: At one end, the junction sequence differs from germline, possibly due to a read error. J is TRBJ2-2 and V is TRBV7-7; D is uncertain. CDR1 SSHAT and CDR2 FNYEAQ come from the germline V gene (reference sequence). The CDR3 consists of 13 residues. The CDR3 bases are TGTGCTAGCAGCTTAGACCTGGCGGGGGAGCTGTTTTTT. This encodes CASSLDLAGELFF. Full variable domain (rest looked up from reference TRBV7-7 and TRBJ2-2): GAGVSQSPRYKVTKRGQDVTLRCDPISSHATLYWYQQALGQGPEFLTYFNYEAQPDKSGLPSDRFSAERPEGSISTLTIQRTEQRDSAMYRCASSLDLAGELFFGEGSRLTVL.

There are a few counts of this clonotype. V gene TRBV20-1 combines with J gene TRBJ2-7, with TRBD1 matching over 8 bases. This CDR3 has 14 residues. CDR1 and CDR2 (germline): DFQATT, SNEGSKA (reference sequence). Unmatched junction bases numbered 6, after V lost 4 bases and J lost 1 base. The CDR3: CSATTGEVSYEQYF. CDR3 nucleotide sequence: TGCAGTGCTACGACAGGGGAGGTATCCTACGAGCAGTACTTC.

This chain joins TRBV7-2 and TRBJ2-1; unclear D gene. V lost 5 bases and J 9 bases, leaving 17 bases between the germline ends. Germline V gene sequence: CDR1 SGHTA, CDR2 FQGNSA. The CDR3 runs 14 residues. In DNA form, the CDR3 reads TGTGCCAGCAGCCTAGACCTCACGTGGGGTGAGCAGTTCTTC. Its protein is CASSLDLTWGEQFF.

V gene TRBV2 combines with J gene TRBJ2-1, with D possibly TRBD1 on 7 matching bases. This CDR3 has 14 amino acids. V was pared by 6 bases and J by 8 bases, with 17 bases between. Germline V gives CDR1 SNHLY, CDR2 FYNNEI. Here the CDR3 reads CASSFSTGTDEQFF. The CDR3 DNA follows: TGTGCCAGCAGCTTCTCGACAGGGACTGATGAGCAGTTCTTC.

This chain joins TRBV4-3 and TRBJ2-2, with D possibly TRBD1 on 5 matching bases. V lost 0 bases, J lost 6 bases, and 14 bases lay in between. This CDR3 comprises 16 residues. Germline-derived CDR1 and CDR2 are LGHNA and YSLEER. The CDR3 sequence: CASSQEPRVVAGELFF. In DNA, the CDR3 is TGCGCCAGCAGCCAAGAACCCAGGGTAGTCGCCGGGGAGCTGTTTTTT.

The chain joins TRBV7-2 to TRBJ2-1; TRBD2 aligns across 11 bases. The V gene end was trimmed by 2 bases and the J gene end by 8 bases; junction bases not matched to a gene: 5. The length of the CDR3 is 15 residues. The germline gives CDR1 SGHTA, CDR2 FQGNSA. CDR3 residues: CASSLLAGGGDEQFF. The CDR3 DNA reads TGTGCCAGCAGCTTACTAGCGGGAGGCGGGGATGAGCAGTTCTTC. Together with reference TRBV7-2 and TRBJ2-1, the CDR3 gives the full variable domain: GAGVSQSPSNKVTEKGKDVELRCDPISGHTALYWYRQSLGQGLEFLIYFQGNSAPDKSGLPSDRFSAERTGGSVSTLTIQRTQQEDSAVYLCASSLLAGGGDEQFFGPGTRLTVL.

Comments on this clonotype: A much larger clone differs from this one at a single base, so this may be a read error. This chain joins TRBV5-1 and TRBJ2-2; D is possibly TRBD2 (7 bases). This CDR3 spans 17 amino acids. The ends were cut back, 1 base at V and 5 bases at J, with 18 bases in the middle. From germline, CDR1 is SGHRS and CDR2 YFSETQ. CDR3 sequence (DNA): TGCGCCAGCAGCTTGTGGCTCCATGGGGGGGCGACCGGGGAGCTGTTTTTT. This encodes CASSLWLHGGATGELFF.

V gene TRBV10-2 combines with J gene TRBJ2-1, with no clear D. The CDR3 consists of 14 residues. From germline, CDR1 is WSHSY and CDR2 SAAADI. V lost 1 base, J lost 9 bases, and 13 bases lay in between. The CDR3 protein is CASSELVGNGEQFF. CDR3 sequence (DNA): TGCGCCAGCAGTGAGTTGGTAGGGAACGGTGAGCAGTTCTTC.

This clonotype was picked up one time. The chain has TRBV7-9 and TRBJ2-7, with 9 bases that match TRBD1. CDR1 is SEHNR, CDR2 FQNEAQ, per germline (reference sequence). Trimming at V came to 5 bases and at J to 3 bases, leaving 8 bases not matched to a gene. The CDR3 totals 15 residues. The DNA for the CDR3 is TGTGCCAGCAGCATACCGGGACAGGGCTTCTACGAGCAGTACTTC. Translated: CASSIPGQGFYEQYF. Together with reference TRBV7-9 and TRBJ2-7, the CDR3 gives the full variable domain: DTGVSQNPRHKITKRGQNVTFRCDPISEHNRLYWYRQTLGQGPEFLTYFQNEAQLEKSRLLSDRFSAERPKGSFSTLEIQRTEQGDSAMYLCASSIPGQGFYEQYFGPGTRLTVT.

The chain recombines TRBV2 with TRBJ2-7; D is unresolved. Germline loops: CDR1 SNHLY, CDR2 FYNNEI. The CDR3 is made up of 11 amino acids. V dropped 10 bases and J dropped 6 bases, with 13 bases sitting between them. DNA of the CDR3: TGTGCCACCCGGGCGGTAGGCGAGCAGTACTTC. Protein: CATRAVGEQYF.

The table lists this clonotype with a few counts. V and J are TRBV15 and TRBJ1-1, with D uncertain. Germline CDR1 reads LNHNV; CDR2 reads YYDKDF (reference sequence). V lost 0 bases and J 6 bases, leaving 11 bases between the germline ends. This CDR3 region has 14 residues. The CDR3 DNA sequence: TGTGCCACCAGCAGAGATCTGGCAGACCCTGAAGCTTTCTTT. As protein: CATSRDLADPEAFF.

The rearrangement links TRBV7-2 to TRBJ1-2; 12 nucleotides align to TRBD1. Looked up from germline, CDR1 is SGHTA and CDR2 is FQGNSA. V lost 11 bases and J lost 8; bases outside the gene matches: 9. The length of the CDR3 is 13 residues. This CDR3 reads CASGTGGAGGYTF. The CDR3 coding sequence is TGTGCCTCCGGGACAGGGGGCGCCGGAGGCTACACCTTC.

Worth noting for this clonotype: It may be a read error: a sequence one base away is much more abundant. The V gene is TRBV7-2, the J gene TRBJ1-1; D is possibly TRBD1 (5 bases). The germline V gene has CDR1 SGHTA and CDR2 FQGNSA. The V end was cut by 0 bases, the J end by 3 bases, with 14 bases between. The CDR3 contains 16 residues. The CDR3 protein is CASSLAVGQEYTEAFF. The DNA of the CDR3 is TGTGCCAGCAGCTTAGCTGTGGGGCAGGAGTACACTGAAGCTTTCTTT. The full variable domain, its missing parts supplied by reference TRBV7-2 and TRBJ1-1, is GAGVSQSPSNKVTEKGKDVELRCDPISGHTALYWYRQSLGQGLEFLIYFQGNSAPDKSGLPSDRFSAERTGGSVSTLTIQRTQQEDSAVYLCASSLAVGQEYTEAFFGQGTRLTVV.

V gene TRBV20-1 combines with J gene TRBJ1-2, with D possibly matching TRBD1 (6 bases). The germline CDR1 and CDR2 sequences are DFQATT and SNEGSKA (reference sequence). The CDR3 sequence is 12 residues long. Trimming removed 1 base at V and 8 bases at J, with 11 bases between. The CDR3 loop is CSARAGGQGYTF. The CDR3 DNA sequence: TGCAGTGCTAGAGCCGGGGGGCAAGGCTACACCTTC.

This chain links TRBV5-1 with TRBJ2-7; D perhaps matches TRBD2 (6 bases). Germline CDR1 and CDR2: SGHRS and YFSETQ. The V end lost 7 bases, the J end lost 0 bases, and 17 bases lay between the germline ends. The CDR3 extends over 15 amino acids. CDR3 DNA sequence: TGCGCCAGCGAGCCGGGGGACGGAACCTCCTACGAGCAGTACTTC. The encoded protein is CASEPGDGTSYEQYF.

Turning to this clonotype: The CDR3 does not close with the conserved phenylalanine or tryptophan, likely indicating a read error. Because the CDR3's place on the DNA is in doubt, the DNA is left out and the CDR3 is given as listed by TCRdb. The V and J genes are TRBV6-1 and TRBJ1-4. The germline V gene encodes CDR1 MNHNS and CDR2 SASEGT. The CDR3 sequence runs 8 residues, both termini included. CDR3 in amino acids: CASSPSGV.

The chain links TRBV10-3 to TRBJ2-3, with D uncertain. The CDR3 runs 13 residues. V was shortened by 2 bases and J by 4 bases, with 7 bases between the two germline ends. Per the germline V gene, CDR1 is ENHRY and CDR2 is SYGVKD. The CDR3 DNA is TGTGCCATCAGTGAGGAGCGCGCAGATACGCAGTATTTT. Its protein is CAISEERADTQYF.

The chain combines TRBV2 with TRBJ2-3; the match to TRBD2 covers 14 bases. Germline V gene lookup returns CDR1 SNHLY and CDR2 FYNNEI. After removal of 4 bases from V and 3 bases from J, the junction contained 6 bases not matched to a gene. The CDR3 contains 17 residues. CDR3 DNA: TGTGCCAGCAGTGGGGGACTAGCGGGAGCTGTGACAGATACGCAGTATTTT. Translation: CASSGGLAGAVTDTQYF. The full variable domain, rest sourced from reference TRBV2 and TRBJ2-3, is EPEVTQTPSHQVTQMGQEVILRCVPISNHLYFYWYRQILGQKVEFLVSFYNNEISEKSEIFDDQFSVERPDGSNFTLKIRSTKLEDSAMYFCASSGGLAGAVTDTQYFGPGTRLTVL.